The present T cell receptor (beta chain) was sequenced within a study of a mutant IDH1 vaccine in newly diagnosed glioma. As for the study in general: Treated patients comprised approximately 60% males and around 38% females, mean age about 44 years.

The CDR3 loop spans 13 amino acids. Germline V CDR1 and CDR2: SQVTM, ANQGSEA. Deletions cut 6 bases from V and 1 base from J, with 13 bases between. Worth noting for this clone: Its antigen is unidentified.

Broader study findings: Induction of immune responses by the vaccine occurred in 93.3% of patients. Any relationship between pseudoprogression and changes in top peripheral T cell clonotypes seemed absent.

Profiled with immunoSEQ multiplex PCR; TCRdb holds only in-frame clones, not every one. The sample consists of about 88,000 clones, roughly 87% of them appearing once. Time point specified: baseline, week 1 (first vaccination visit). Treatment denoted: pre-vaccination baseline after standard-of-care therapy. New WHO grade 3 or 4 IDH1-mutant, ATRX-lost astrocytomas were present in all donors. This sample comprised PBMCs, obtained from a glioma patient treated with radiotherapy, temozolomide or both. This chain links TRBV29-1 with TRBJ2-7; a weak D match, TRBD1 (6 bases). This sequence originates from a man between 40 and 49 years old with glioma. Some clones in this sample may be carry-over from other donors' samples. This chain's CDR3 is CSVITGRSYEQYF. DNA for the CDR3: TGCAGCGTGATCACAGGGAGATCCTACGAGCAGTACTTC.